The sequence of this T cell receptor beta chain was determined in a study of blood T cell repertoires in COVID-19. Using immunoSEQ multiplex PCR, the repertoire was profiled, and TCRdb retains in-frame clones only, with some absent. The top ten clones hold about 11% of a sample with 130,000 to 150,000 clones, 85% to 90% of them seen once. This TCR was recovered from a man aged 60-69 years who had recovered from COVID-19. Sequencing was carried out using PBMCs or T cells enriched from blood (not recorded which).

CDR3 residues: CASSAGLGSSGANVLTF. The CDR3 DNA follows: TGTGCCAGCAGCGCAGGTCTCGGGAGCTCTGGGGCCAACGTCCTGACTTTC. The chain employs TRBV5-4 and TRBJ2-6; possible D gene TRBD2, 6 bases. This CDR3 comprises 17 residues. CDR1 and CDR2 (germline): SGHNT, YYREEE (reference sequence). V lost 4 bases and J lost 0, with 14 bases in between.